One sample yielded the 18 T cell receptor beta chains listed below, sequenced in a study of T cell responses to AZD1222 COVID-19 vaccine. TCRdb's copy holds only in-frame clones and misses some; the assay was immunoSEQ multiplex PCR. Of about 140,000 clones listed, roughly 92% are singletons. The starting material was peripheral blood, obtained on day 0 of AZD1222 vaccination. These receptors were collected from an adult in good health.

The V and J genes are TRBV28 and TRBJ2-1; 8 bases fit TRBD1. Germline-derived CDR1 and CDR2 are MDHEN and SYDVKM. Trimming took 8 bases from V and 2 from J; bases not matched to a gene: 17. The CDR3 consists of 18 residues. The CDR3 bases are TGTGCCAGCCTCTCTGGGACAGGTACCCGCCGAACCTACAATGAGCAGTTCTTC. This codes for CASLSGTGTRRTYNEQFF.

V usage is TRBV19 and J usage is TRBJ2-1; 14 bases align to TRBD2. Germline assignment: CDR1 LNHDA and CDR2 SQIVND (reference sequence). Unmatched junction bases numbered 12, after V lost 8 bases and J lost 3 bases. This CDR3 contains 18 residues. CDR3 sequence reads: CASSGTSGRPTSYNEQFF. The CDR3 DNA reads TGTGCCAGTTCCGGGACTAGCGGGAGACCGACCAGCTACAATGAGCAGTTCTTC.

The rearrangement links TRBV9 to TRBJ1-1; 7 bases line up with TRBD1. The trim removed 3 bases at V and 3 bases at J, leaving 8 bases unmatched. The CDR3 is 15 amino acids. Germline CDR1 is SGDLS and CDR2 is YYNGEE. CDR3 nucleotides: TGTGCCAGCAGCGCGAGCGACAGGGCGGACACTGAAGCTTTCTTT. It encodes CASSASDRADTEAFF.

The chain recombines TRBV28 with TRBJ1-5; no clear D gene. Trimming pared 1 base from V and 6 bases from J, leaving 10 bases between. Per the germline V gene, CDR1 is MDHEN and CDR2 is SYDVKM. This CDR3 contains 14 residues. The CDR3 sequence: CASSLSGFGQPQHF. The DNA of the CDR3 is TGTGCCAGCAGTTTATCCGGGTTCGGTCAGCCCCAGCATTTT.

The chain recombines TRBV19 with TRBJ2-7, with 10 bases aligning to TRBD2. The CDR3 extends over 18 amino acids. The germline V gene encodes CDR1 LNHDA and CDR2 SQIVND (reference sequence). The trim removed 4 bases at V and 0 bases at J, leaving 12 bases unmatched. The CDR3 DNA sequence: TGTGCCAGTAGTACCCACACCGGGACTAGCGAACGCTCCTACGAGCAGTACTTC. Its protein product is CASSTHTGTSERSYEQYF.

This clone showed up just once. J is TRBJ1-5 and V is TRBV28; 8 bases are a match to TRBD1. Germline CDR1 and CDR2: MDHEN and SYDVKM. V lost 7 bases to trimming and J lost 4 bases; unmatched junction nucleotides: 9. CDR3 length: 15 amino acids. The CDR3 sequence is CASNPTDRGNQPQHF. CDR3 in DNA: TGTGCCAGCAACCCCACCGACAGGGGAAATCAGCCCCAGCATTTT.

Here the CDR3 reads CASSSSGGTEAFF. In nucleotides, the CDR3 is TGTGCCAGTAGTTCGTCGGGGGGCACTGAAGCTTTCTTT. The V call is TRBV19, the J call TRBJ1-1; TRBD1 might be the D (5 bases). The CDR3 covers 13 residues. Germline V gene sequence: CDR1 LNHDA, CDR2 SQIVND (reference sequence). Trimming took 5 bases from V and 4 from J, leaving 11 bases between them.

The CDR3, as DNA: TGCAGTGCTAGTCAGCCCAACGGGGACACTGAAGCTTTCTTT. It translates to CSASQPNGDTEAFF. This chain links TRBV20-1 with TRBJ1-1, with D uncertain. Germline V gene sequence: CDR1 DFQATT, CDR2 SNEGSKA (reference sequence). The V gene lost 3 bases and the J gene lost 3 bases, with 14 bases spanning the gap. The CDR3 has 14 residues.

The gene calls are TRBV5-4 and TRBJ2-2; 14 nucleotides match TRBD2. The CDR3 spans 19 residues. The V gene end was trimmed by 4 bases and the J gene end by 1 base; junction bases not matched to a gene: 9. From germline, CDR1 is SGHNT and CDR2 YYREEE (reference sequence). CDR3 residues: CASSQPGLAGAKNTGELFF. The CDR3 DNA is TGTGCCAGCAGCCAGCCGGGACTAGCGGGAGCAAAGAACACCGGGGAGCTGTTTTTT.

The rearrangement uses TRBV5-1 and TRBJ2-1; 7 nucleotides agree with TRBD2. The CDR3 consists of 15 residues. The J segment lost 0 bases and the V segment lost 4 bases, leaving 4 bases of the junction unmatched. The germline V gene has CDR1 SGHRS and CDR2 YFSETQ. The CDR3 region is CASSQAGSSYNEQFF. In DNA, the CDR3 is TGCGCCAGCAGCCAAGCGGGAAGCTCCTACAATGAGCAGTTCTTC.

The rearrangement joins TRBV5-1 to TRBJ2-1, with TRBD1 matching over 9 bases. Germline values: CDR1 SGHRS, CDR2 YFSETQ. The J segment lost 8 bases and the V segment lost 1 base, leaving 7 bases of the junction unmatched. This CDR3 contains 15 residues. CDR3 nucleotide sequence: TGCGCCAGCAGCTTGAGTGGACAGGGGATAGATGAGCAGTTCTTC. Encoded protein: CASSLSGQGIDEQFF.

The gene calls are TRBV18 and TRBJ2-3, with D possibly matching TRBD1 (6 bases). CDR1 is KGHSH and CDR2 is LQKENI in the germline V gene. The CDR3 runs 14 residues. The V end was cut by 0 bases, the J end by 5 bases, with 9 bases between. The DNA for the CDR3 is TGTGCCAGCTCACCACCTGGACAGCAAGATACGCAGTATTTT. Residues: CASSPPGQQDTQYF.

The rearrangement joins TRBV5-1 to TRBJ2-3; no clear D. CDR1 is SGHRS and CDR2 is YFSETQ in the germline V gene. The V end was cut by 4 bases, the J end by 2 bases, with 23 bases between. The CDR3 consists of 18 residues. The CDR3 DNA is TGCGCCAGCAGCCCTGATATGCAGCCCGGCCCACACACAGATACGCAGTATTTT. It is translated as CASSPDMQPGPHTDTQYF.

The gene calls are TRBV4-1 and TRBJ1-1; 7 nucleotides match TRBD1. Germline values: CDR1 MGHRA, CDR2 YSYEKL. The CDR3 runs to 14 residues. V lost 3 bases and J lost 2; bases outside the gene matches: 3. CDR3 sequence (DNA): TGCGCCAGCAGCCATCTAGGGGGCAACACTGAAGCTTTCTTT. This translates into CASSHLGGNTEAFF.

This chain connects TRBV7-8 to TRBJ1-1, with TRBD1 as a possible D gene (6 bases). Germline V gene lookup returns CDR1 SGHVS and CDR2 FQNEAQ. CDR3 length equals 16 residues. Trimming cost V 5 bases and J 4 bases, with 20 bases left between them. The CDR3 region is CASSNAGAVFPTEAFF. The DNA for the CDR3 is TGTGCCAGCAGCAACGCAGGGGCCGTCTTTCCCACTGAAGCTTTCTTT.

The chain uses TRBV6-2 or TRBV6-3 and TRBJ1-5; D is unresolved. V was shortened by 0 bases and J by 7 bases, with 10 bases between the two germline ends. The CDR3 is 14 residues long. From germline, CDR1 is MNHEY and CDR2 SVGEGT. This chain's CDR3 is CASSYSTSGQPQHF. CDR3 coding DNA: TGTGCCAGCAGTTACTCAACGAGTGGGCAGCCCCAGCATTTT.

The V call is TRBV15, the J call TRBJ1-2; the match to TRBD1 covers 7 bases. The junction had 8 bases not matched to a gene; V was cut back by 1 base and J by 6 bases. The germline CDR1 and CDR2 sequences are LNHNV and YYDKDF (reference sequence). The CDR3 consists of 15 residues. Here the CDR3 reads CATSRGKQGGNGYTF. The CDR3, as DNA: TGTGCCACCAGCAGAGGGAAGCAGGGGGGAAATGGCTACACCTTC.

V and J are TRBV19 and TRBJ2-3; TRBD2 is a possible D gene (6 bases). Germline CDR1 is LNHDA and CDR2 is SQIVND (reference sequence). V lost 1 base to trimming and J lost 0 bases, with 8 bases between them. This CDR3 is built from 15 residues. The CDR3 region is CASSIGGTSTDTQYF. CDR3 nucleotides: TGTGCCAGTAGTATAGGAGGGACTAGCACAGATACGCAGTATTTT.